Shown below are 6 T cell receptor beta chains from a single sample sequenced in a study of CD8 T cells in Susac syndrome. cDNA came from roughly 0.5 to 1 ug RNA primed by random hexamers. TCRdb fed the immunoSEQ multiplex PCR reads into MiXCR, producing one record per CDR3 protein. The top ten clones hold 0.21% of a sample with 100,000 to 150,000 distinct CDR3 sequences, around 96% of them seen once. Material: CD8+ T cells from PBMCs. These receptors originate from a human donor with Susac syndrome.

The V gene is TRBV12-3 or TRBV12-4, the J gene TRBJ2-1, with D tentatively TRBD1 (5 bases). This CDR3 spans 14 amino acids. Trimming shortened V by 3 bases and J by 1 base, and 7 bases separated the two germline ends. Here the CDR3 DNA reads TGTGCCAGCAGTTTTAGGGGATCCTACAATGAGCAGTTCTTC. Translated, it gives CASSFRGSYNEQFF.

The chain links TRBV5-1 to TRBJ2-5, with TRBD2 matching over 14 bases. CDR1 and CDR2 from the germline V gene are SGHRS and YFSETQ. J lost 2 bases, V lost 3 bases, and 6 bases had no gene match. The CDR3 totals 17 residues. The CDR3 spells CASSSRLAGGLQETQYF. The DNA for the CDR3 is TGCGCCAGCAGCTCCAGACTAGCGGGAGGGTTACAAGAGACCCAGTACTTC.

CDR3 loop: CASAHSGGTEAFF. DNA of the CDR3: TGTGCTAGTGCCCATTCCGGGGGCACTGAAGCTTTCTTT. The chain combines TRBV12-5 with TRBJ1-1; D perhaps matches TRBD1 (5 bases). This CDR3 is 13 amino acids long. Germline values: CDR1 LGHNT, CDR2 FRNRAP. Trimming took 7 bases from V and 4 from J, leaving 13 bases between them.

The chain recombines TRBV4-1 with TRBJ1-1, with a tentative D call TRBD1 (5 bases). V was trimmed by 0 bases and J by 0 bases, leaving 8 bases between them. Looked up from germline, CDR1 is MGHRA and CDR2 is YSYEKL. The length of the CDR3 is 15 residues. In nucleotides, the CDR3 is TGCGCCAGCAGCCAAGAGGACACCTTGAACACTGAAGCTTTCTTT. As protein: CASSQEDTLNTEAFF.

The genes are TRBV19 and TRBJ1-1; TRBD1 aligns across 8 bases. Losses at the gene ends were 6 bases for V and 10 bases for J; bases not matched to a gene: 13. CDR3 length: 14 amino acids. In germline, CDR1 is LNHDA, CDR2 SQIVND (reference sequence). The chain's CDR3 is CASRAGTGDRIAFF. For the CDR3, the DNA is TGTGCCAGTAGAGCCGGGACAGGAGACCGGATAGCTTTCTTT.

The chain has TRBV12-3 or TRBV12-4 and TRBJ2-5, with no clear D. The CDR3 totals 14 residues. The ends were cut back, 3 bases at V and 2 bases at J, with 10 bases in the middle. The CDR3 nucleotides are TGTGCCAGCAGTTTCAGCATACAGCAAGAGACCCAGTACTTC. It codes for CASSFSIQQETQYF.